A single sample is the source of the 24 T cell receptor beta chains below, sequenced in a study of blood T cells in healthy people across ages. Alongside a J-beta primer mix, a sample-barcoded 5' primer served in a second PCR lasting about 7 to 11 cycles. TCRdb itself ran the 5' RACE reads through MiXCR, one entry per CDR3 protein. This sample has hundreds of thousands of distinct CDR3 sequences, with 20% to 25% found just once. Sequenced material: blood. The receptors here all came from a man between 65 and 80 years old in good health.

The CDR3 is CASRTQGTGNTIYF. In DNA form, the CDR3 reads TGTGCCAGCAGAACACAGGGAACTGGAAACACCATATATTTT. V and J are TRBV6-2 or TRBV6-3 and TRBJ1-3, with D perhaps TRBD1 (6 bases). Germline assignment: CDR1 MNHEY and CDR2 SVGEGT. The CDR3 has 14 residues. The V end was cut by 6 bases, the J end by 2 bases, with 11 bases between.

This clonotype was counted a few times. This chain uses TRBV7-2 with TRBJ2-1; D not certain. The CDR3 covers 15 residues. The V end lost 1 base, the J end lost 3 bases, and 10 bases lay between the germline ends. Per the germline V gene, CDR1 is SGHTA and CDR2 is FQGNSA. The CDR3 is CASSLVGSNYNEQFF. CDR3 coding DNA: TGTGCCAGCAGCTTAGTCGGTTCCAACTACAATGAGCAGTTCTTC.

This clonotype was found a few times. This chain links TRBV20-1 with TRBJ2-2; D possibly corresponds to TRBD1 (6 bases). V shed 0 bases and J shed 5 bases, with 13 bases lying between them. This CDR3 region has 15 residues. CDR1 DFQATT and CDR2 SNEGSKA come from the germline V gene (reference sequence). This CDR3 is CSARDGRGLTGELFF. The CDR3 coding sequence is TGCAGTGCTAGAGATGGCAGGGGCCTTACCGGGGAGCTGTTTTTT.

V is TRBV20-1 and J is TRBJ2-5, with D maybe TRBD1 (5 bases). Trimming removed 8 bases from V and 5 bases from J, with 12 bases in between. Germline V CDR1 and CDR2: DFQATT, SNEGSKA (reference sequence). This CDR3 is built from 11 residues. This CDR3 reads CSSRVIETQYF. CDR3 bases: TGCAGTTCCAGGGTGATCGAGACCCAGTACTTC.

This clonotype has at least ten counts. The rearrangement joins TRBV18 to TRBJ2-6; D unclear. The CDR3 has 15 amino acids. Germline CDR1 KGHSH, CDR2 LQKENI. Trimming left V 2 bases short and J 0 bases short, with 5 bases between. Written as DNA, the CDR3 is TGTGCCAGCTCACCATTGTCCTCTGGGGCCAACGTCCTGACTTTC. It yields the protein CASSPLSSGANVLTF.

The table lists this clonotype with a few counts. This chain joins TRBV24-1 and TRBJ2-5; TRBD2 matches at 11 bases. CDR3 length equals 16 residues. Germline CDR1 is KGHDR and CDR2 is SFDVKD. V lost 5 bases, J lost 2 bases, and 6 bases stayed unmatched. DNA for the CDR3: TGTGCCACCAGTGTCTTAGCGGGAGGGCAGCAAGAGACCCAGTACTTC. This encodes CATSVLAGGQQETQYF.

This clonotype has a handful of counts. The chain joins TRBV20-1 to TRBJ1-2, with 11 bases matching TRBD1. The CDR3 loop spans 14 amino acids. The germline V gene has CDR1 DFQATT and CDR2 SNEGSKA (reference sequence). Trimming cost V 0 bases and J 7 bases; bases outside gene matches: 4. CDR3 sequence: CSARDRGTGGGYTF. The CDR3 region has the DNA TGCAGTGCTAGAGATCGAGGGACAGGGGGTGGCTACACCTTC.

The rearrangement uses TRBV12-3 or TRBV12-4 and TRBJ1-5, with D maybe TRBD1 (6 bases). V lost 8 bases and J lost 5, with 16 bases in between. The CDR3 spans 14 residues. CDR3 DNA sequence: TGTGCCAGCGGTTACCGGGACACTTATCAGCCCCAGCATTTT. This encodes CASGYRDTYQPQHF.

V gene TRBV7-2 combines with J gene TRBJ1-3, with a possible D match to TRBD1 (6 bases). This CDR3 has 16 amino acids. Trimming removed 5 bases at V and 0 bases at J, with 14 bases between. Germline CDR1 and CDR2: SGHTA and FQGNSA. This CDR3 reads CASSAEGQNSGNTIYF. In DNA form, the CDR3 reads TGTGCCAGCAGCGCGGAGGGACAAAACTCTGGAAACACCATATATTTT.

This clonotype was detected a few times. The chain carries TRBV5-1 and TRBJ2-5, with a tentative D call TRBD2 (6 bases). The J call may be mistaken, given a closer DNA end match to TRBJ2-7. This CDR3 spans 14 amino acids. CDR1 is SGHRS, CDR2 YFSETQ, per germline. The CDR3 nucleotides are TGCGCCAGCAGAGGTGGGGGGAGCTCCTACGAGCAGTACTTC. It yields the protein CASRGGGSSYEQYF.

Note on this clonotype: One end of the junction is discordant with germline, which a read error may explain. The rearrangement joins TRBV3-1 to TRBJ2-1, with 10 bases fitting TRBD1. Germline values: CDR1 LGHDT, CDR2 YNNKEL (reference sequence). The CDR3 runs to 15 residues. The CDR3 coding sequence is TGTGCCAGCAGCCCTCGGGACAGGGGATACAATGAGCGGTTCTTC. Translated: CASSPRDRGYNERFF.

This clonotype came up a few times. This chain joins TRBV4-1 and TRBJ2-6; D gene unclear. V was cut by 2 bases and J by 6 bases, with 14 bases left in between. Looked up from germline, CDR1 is MGHRA and CDR2 is YSYEKL. The CDR3 runs 16 residues. CDR3 region: CASSQNTGLLANVLTF. The CDR3 bases are TGCGCCAGCAGCCAAAATACCGGGCTTCTGGCCAACGTCCTGACTTTC.

This clonotype was seen only a few times. V gene TRBV20-1 combines with J gene TRBJ2-3, with a possible D match to TRBD1 (7 bases). CDR3 length: 15 residues. Germline-derived CDR1 and CDR2 are DFQATT and SNEGSKA (reference sequence). V was shortened by 5 bases and J by 6 bases, with 21 bases between the two germline ends. The CDR3 loop reads CSASGHQGGVDTQYF. The CDR3 DNA is TGCAGTGCTTCAGGCCATCAGGGGGGAGTGGATACGCAGTATTTT.

J is TRBJ2-3 and V is TRBV7-9; a weak D match, TRBD2 (6 bases). From germline, CDR1 is SEHNR and CDR2 FQNEAQ (reference sequence). The V end lost 0 bases, the J end lost 6 bases, and 10 bases lay between the germline ends. The CDR3 consists of 14 residues. The CDR3 nucleotides read TGTGCCAGCAGCTTAGCTTCTAGCGCCGATACGCAGTATTTT. Amino acid sequence: CASSLASSADTQYF.

The V call is TRBV5-1, the J call TRBJ2-2, with unresolved D. CDR3 length: 15 amino acids. The V gene's germline CDR1 is SGHRS and CDR2 YFSETQ. Trimming pared 0 bases from V and 3 bases from J, leaving 9 bases between. The CDR3 nucleotides read TGCGCCAGCAGCTTGGCCACGGCGGACACCGGGGAGCTGTTTTTT. Protein sequence: CASSLATADTGELFF.

The chain recombines TRBV6-5 with TRBJ1-1; D remains unclear. This CDR3 has 15 amino acids. CDR1 is MNHEY and CDR2 is SVGAGI in the germline V gene. The V and J ends lost 2 bases and 1 base respectively, with 11 bases between them. Here the CDR3 reads CASSYGGSQNTEAFF. CDR3 coding DNA: TGTGCCAGCAGTTACGGCGGCAGTCAGAACACTGAAGCTTTCTTT.

The chain links TRBV5-1 to TRBJ1-1; D unresolved. V lost 0 bases, J lost 3 bases, and 12 bases lay in between. The CDR3 contains 15 residues. Germline CDR1 SGHRS, CDR2 YFSETQ. CDR3 in DNA: TGCGCCAGCAGCTTGGGGAACAACGGGGACACTGAAGCTTTCTTT. Residues: CASSLGNNGDTEAFF.

On this clonotype itself: One end of the junction varies from germline; a read error may be responsible. This chain joins TRBV4-2 and TRBJ2-5; the D gene could be TRBD1 or TRBD2 (5 bases each). Germline lookup yields CDR1 LGHNA and CDR2 YNFKEQ. The CDR3 extends over 14 amino acids. CDR3 sequence reads: CASSQTGTKEEQYF. The CDR3, as DNA: TGTGCTAGCAGCCAAACCGGGACCAAGGAGGAGCAGTACTTC.

The chain is built from TRBV12-3 or TRBV12-4 and TRBJ2-7; 9 bases agree with TRBD2. This CDR3 is built from 13 residues. The V segment lost 5 bases and the J segment 7 bases; nucleotides outside the gene matches: 6. The CDR3 DNA reads TGTGCCAGCAGTCGAGCGGGGGGCATGGAGCAGTACTTC. Translating it yields CASSRAGGMEQYF.

V is TRBV7-9 and J is TRBJ2-1; the D gene is possibly TRBD1 (5 bases). The CDR3 has 18 residues. V dropped 3 bases and J dropped 7 bases, with 25 bases sitting between them. In germline, CDR1 is SEHNR, CDR2 FQNEAQ (reference sequence). The CDR3: CASSFTGTTISMGNEQFF. The CDR3 DNA follows: TGTGCCAGCAGCTTTACAGGAACTACCATATCGATGGGGAATGAGCAGTTCTTC.

The genes are TRBV6-5 and TRBJ2-1, with no clear D. This CDR3 contains 15 residues. Per the germline V gene, CDR1 is MNHEY and CDR2 is SVGAGI. The V end was cut by 5 bases, the J end by 0 bases, with 11 bases between. The CDR3 spells CASSPTQSSYNEQFF. CDR3 sequence (DNA): TGTGCCAGCAGTCCAACCCAGAGCTCCTACAATGAGCAGTTCTTC.

The table lists this clonotype with many counts. The chain employs TRBV5-1 and TRBJ2-3; 8 bases fit TRBD1. CDR1 is SGHRS and CDR2 is YFSETQ in the germline V gene. The CDR3 runs to 15 residues. Trimming cost V 3 bases and J 1 base; bases outside gene matches: 4. CDR3 residues: CASSSQGAGTDTQYF. The CDR3 DNA follows: TGCGCCAGCAGCTCGCAGGGGGCAGGCACAGATACGCAGTATTTT.

This clonotype was detected only a few times. The chain uses TRBV4-3 and TRBJ2-5; 11 nucleotides match TRBD2. The end of the DNA aligns better with TRBJ2-7, so the J call may be wrong. This CDR3 has 19 residues. The V gene's germline CDR1 is LGHNA and CDR2 YSLEER. CDR3 sequence: CASSQEASGRTNLIYEQYF. In DNA form, the CDR3 reads TGCGCCAGCAGCCAAGAGGCTAGCGGGAGGACCAATTTAATCTACGAGCAGTACTTC.

This sequence joins TRBV5-6 and TRBJ1-2; D uncertain. The CDR3 has 16 residues. Trimming removed 0 bases at V and 9 bases at J, with 21 bases between. Germline V gene sequence: CDR1 SGHDT, CDR2 YYEEEE. CDR3 in DNA: TGTGCCAGCAGCTTGGTTGGTGCGGCCGGGCTCGTTCGCTACACCTTC. It codes for CASSLVGAAGLVRYTF.